These T cell receptor beta chains were read from a single sample in a study of blood T cell repertoires in COVID-19. TCRdb's copy holds only in-frame clones and misses some; the assay was immunoSEQ multiplex PCR. The sample records roughly 59,000 clones, roughly 80% being singletons. Sequenced: peripheral blood. Source of these receptors: an older man with acute or convalescent COVID-19. CDR3s include the opening cysteine and the closing phenylalanine or tryptophan. The D gene is left open where the match is weak. Where a row states a size, it is once, few, many or the class of an expanded clone; other rows omit it.

TRBD2	TRBJ2-3	.	TRBV4-2	CASSQDSSGGVTDTQYF	TGTGCCAGCAGCCAAGACTCTAGCGGGGGGGTCACAGATACGCAGTATTTT
TRBD2	TRBJ2-1	.	TRBV5-4	CASRGTSALNEQFF	TGTGCCAGCAGAGGGACTAGCGCACTCAATGAGCAGTTCTTC
TRBD1	TRBJ1-2	.	TRBV7-2	CASSLVVGTGNYGYTF	TGTGCCAGCAGCTTAGTAGTGGGGACAGGGAACTATGGCTACACCTTC
TRBD1	TRBJ2-7	.	TRBV11-3	CASSGSGQGAYEQYF	TGTGCCAGCAGCGGGTCGGGACAGGGGGCCTACGAGCAGTACTTC
.	TRBJ1-1	.	TRBV7-9	CASSLSPGEGGTEAFF	TGTGCCAGCAGCTTATCCCCAGGGGAAGGTGGTACTGAAGCTTTCTTT
TRBD1	TRBJ2-5	.	TRBV7-3	CASSASGTDQETQYF	TGTGCCAGCAGCGCGTCTGGGACAGACCAAGAGACCCAGTACTTC
TRBD1	TRBJ2-7	few	TRBV2	CASNRDRGRNEQYF	TGTGCCAGCAACCGGGACAGGGGGAGAAACGAGCAGTACTTC
.	TRBJ1-6	.	TRBV14	CASSLGFANSPLHF	TGTGCCAGCAGCCTGGGCTTTGCGAATTCACCCCTCCACTTT
.	TRBJ2-1	.	TRBV27	CASSFLRDSNYNEQFF	TGTGCCAGCAGTTTCCTCCGGGACTCGAACTACAATGAGCAGTTCTTC
.	TRBJ1-2	.	TRBV4-2	CASSQETTGQYNYGYTF	TGTGCCAGCAGCCAAGAGACGACAGGACAATATAACTATGGCTACACCTTC
TRBD1	TRBJ2-5	.	TRBV5-1	CASSSSGGLETQYF	TGCGCCAGCAGCTCCTCAGGGGGATTGGAGACCCAGTACTTC
TRBD2	TRBJ2-1	.	TRBV11-2	CASSARIGTSGPNEQFF	TGTGCCAGCAGCGCACGGATCGGGACTAGCGGCCCCAATGAGCAGTTCTTC
.	TRBJ1-5	.	TRBV2	CASSAGFGPQHF	TGTGCCAGCAGCGCGGGCTTCGGGCCCCAGCATTTT
TRBD2	TRBJ2-3	few	TRBV14	CASSLGLGLADTQYF	TGTGCCAGCAGCTTGGGACTAGGACTTGCAGATACGCAGTATTTT
.	TRBJ1-5	.	TRBV21-1	CASSRPDRGRQPQHF	TGTGCCAGCAGCAGGCCAGACAGGGGGAGGCAGCCCCAGCATTTT
TRBD2	TRBJ2-5	.	TRBV13	CASSSPGGRAVQETQYF	TGTGCCAGCAGCTCGCCCGGCGGGAGGGCCGTTCAAGAGACCCAGTACTTC
.	TRBJ2-1	.	TRBV6-5	CASSPLTGTGEQFF	TGTGCCAGCAGTCCCCTGACAGGGACTGGGGAGCAGTTCTTC
.	TRBJ1-3	once	TRBV2	CATRAGISSGNTIYF	TGTGCCACCAGAGCAGGGATTTCCTCTGGAAACACCATATATTTT
TRBD2	TRBJ2-1	once	TRBV2	CASLTSGTYNEQFF	TGTGCCAGCTTAACTAGCGGGACCTACAATGAGCAGTTCTTC
.	TRBJ1-5	.	TRBV6-5	CASIPGLERNQPQHF	TGTGCCAGCATCCCGGGACTTGAAAGGAATCAGCCCCAGCATTTT
TRBD1	TRBJ2-7	.	TRBV5-6	CASSLFSGTGVPYEQYF	TGTGCCAGCAGCTTGTTTTCCGGGACAGGGGTTCCCTACGAGCAGTACTTC
.	TRBJ1-2	.	TRBV2	CASSEGANYGYTF	TGTGCCAGCAGTGAAGGGGCCAACTATGGCTACACCTTC
TRBD1	TRBJ2-7	.	TRBV4-1	CASSQRGTGTLNEQYF	TGCGCCAGCAGCCAAAGGGGGACAGGAACCCTAAACGAGCAGTACTTC
TRBD2	TRBJ2-3	once	TRBV9	CASSVGRREASTDTQYF	TGTGCCAGCAGCGTAGGTCGTCGGGAGGCTAGCACAGATACGCAGTATTTT
.	TRBJ1-3	.	TRBV12-3/TRBV12-4	CASSPTPGHAYF	TGTGCCAGCAGCCCTACTCCGGGACACGCTTATTTT
.	TRBJ2-1	few	TRBV18	CASSPKRTGGDEQFF	TGTGCCAGCTCACCAAAGCGTACGGGTGGTGATGAGCAGTTCTTC
.	TRBJ1-1	medium-sized	TRBV18	CASSPRQAALNTEAFF	TGTGCCAGCTCACCGAGACAGGCTGCCCTGAACACTGAAGCTTTCTTT